Sequencing of this T cell receptor beta chain was carried out in a study of T cells in Graves' hyperthyroidism and ophthalmopathy. A Clinical Activity Score of at least 3, a NOSPECS grade of at least 4 and a duration under 3 months were recorded in the ophthalmopathy patients. Together with thyroid ultrasound, orbital computed tomography, serum thyroxine and TRAb, clinical symptoms were used for diagnoses. The CDR3 covers 14 residues. With 6 bases removed from V and 0 bases from J, the gap between germline ends came to 12 bases. This clonotype was observed many times. RNA transcripts gave rise to amplified TCR beta CDR3 regions. TCR CDR3 underwent first-round RT-PCR with the HTBI primer set. In TCRdb, the multiplex PCR reads were re-called with MiXCR into one record per CDR3 protein. Of roughly 520,000 distinct CDR3 sequences listed, about 24% are singletons.

The sample was blood. The receptor was isolated from a woman aged 25-40 years with Graves' ophthalmopathy. The V call is TRBV12-3 or TRBV12-4, the J call TRBJ2-7; tentative D call: TRBD2 (6 bases). The CDR3 sequence is CASSRGVGSYEQYF. In DNA form, the CDR3 reads TGTGCCAGCAGCCGCGGGGTCGGCTCCTACGAGCAGTACTTC.